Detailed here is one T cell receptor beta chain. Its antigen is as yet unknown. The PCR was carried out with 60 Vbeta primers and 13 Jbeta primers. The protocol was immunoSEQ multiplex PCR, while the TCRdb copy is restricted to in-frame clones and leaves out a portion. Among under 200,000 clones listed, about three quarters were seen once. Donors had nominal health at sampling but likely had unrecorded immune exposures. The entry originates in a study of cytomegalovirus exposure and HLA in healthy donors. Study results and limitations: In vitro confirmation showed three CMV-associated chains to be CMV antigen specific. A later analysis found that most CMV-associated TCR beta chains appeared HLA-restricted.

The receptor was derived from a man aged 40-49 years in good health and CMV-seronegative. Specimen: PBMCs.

This CDR3 reads CASTQGQGGEAFF. DNA of the CDR3: TGCGCCAGCACCCAGGGACAGGGGGGTGAAGCTTTCTTT. V is TRBV10-2 and J is TRBJ1-1; TRBD1 aligns across 11 bases. Germline CDR1 reads WSHSY; CDR2 reads SAAADI. V shed 7 bases, J shed 7 bases, and the junction held 5 bases outside the gene matches. This CDR3 contains 13 residues.